These T cell receptor beta chains were read from a single sample in a study of blood T cell repertoires in COVID-19. Using immunoSEQ multiplex PCR, the repertoire was profiled, and TCRdb retains in-frame clones only, with some absent. The sample lists over 100,000 clones; roughly 82% were seen once. Sample: peripheral blood. These receptors were taken from a man in his sixties with acute or convalescent COVID-19. CDR3s include the opening cysteine and the closing phenylalanine or tryptophan. A D gene is named only where the DNA matches it firmly. Expanded clones are given a class, and other clones once, few, many or no size at all.

abundance	v_gene	d_gene	j_gene	CDR3aa	CDR3nt
NA	TRBV3-1/TRBV3-2	TRBD2	TRBJ2-1	CASSQRTSDEQFF	TGTGCCAGCAGCCAAAGAACTAGCGATGAGCAGTTCTTC
NA	TRBV5-8	TRBD1	TRBJ2-2	CASSPGTGSFGELFF	TGTGCCAGCAGCCCCGGGACAGGGTCGTTCGGGGAGCTGTTTTTT
NA	TRBV28	TRBD2	TRBJ2-2	CASSLGLSTGELFF	TGTGCCAGCAGTCTGGGACTATCCACCGGGGAGCTGTTTTTT
NA	TRBV24-1	TRBD2	TRBJ2-3	CATSDFWASGSTDTQYF	TGTGCCACCAGTGATTTTTGGGCTAGCGGAAGCACAGATACGCAGTATTTT
NA	TRBV7-2	TRBD1	TRBJ1-2	CASSSYTGDGYTF	TGTGCCAGCAGCTCCTATACAGGGGATGGCTACACCTTC
once	TRBV7-6	NA	TRBJ2-2	CASSLRQAMNTGELFF	TGTGCCAGCAGCCTTCGCCAGGCGATGAACACCGGGGAGCTGTTTTTT
NA	TRBV28	NA	TRBJ2-7	CASTGSRYEQYF	TGTGCCAGCACCGGGAGTCGCTACGAGCAGTACTTC
NA	TRBV7-6	TRBD1	TRBJ2-1	CASSRSGTGTSEQFF	TGTGCCAGCAGCCGATCCGGGACAGGGACAAGTGAGCAGTTCTTC
NA	TRBV10-3	TRBD1	TRBJ2-1	CAISETPGQGGNEQFF	TGTGCCATCAGTGAGACCCCGGGACAGGGTGGCAATGAGCAGTTCTTC
NA	TRBV3-1/TRBV3-2	TRBD2	TRBJ2-5	CASSQDLAGQETQYF	TGTGCCAGCAGCCAAGATCTAGCGGGGCAAGAGACCCAGTACTTC
NA	TRBV15	NA	TRBJ1-2	CATSSTSYGYTF	TGTGCCACCAGCAGTACGAGTTATGGCTACACCTTC
NA	TRBV7-9	NA	TRBJ2-1	CASSPLYNEQFF	TGTGCCAGCAGCCCACTTTACAATGAGCAGTTCTTC
NA	TRBV27	NA	TRBJ2-5	CASRIRDTAQETQYF	TGTGCCAGCAGGATCCGGGACACCGCTCAAGAGACCCAGTACTTC
few	TRBV28	NA	TRBJ1-1	CASSPIVYRRRNTEAFF	TGTGCCAGCAGTCCGATCGTTTATAGGAGACGAAACACTGAAGCTTTCTTT
NA	TRBV5-1	TRBD2	TRBJ2-7	CASSLAVAGGDEQYF	TGCGCCAGCAGCTTGGCGGTAGCGGGAGGGGACGAGCAGTACTTC
NA	TRBV7-9	TRBD2	TRBJ2-1	CASSSTSGPYSYNEQFF	TGTGCCAGCAGCTCGACTAGCGGACCATACTCCTACAATGAGCAGTTCTTC
NA	TRBV5-8	NA	TRBJ1-2	CASSRRDGYTF	TGTGCCAGCAGCCGGAGGGATGGCTACACCTTC
NA	TRBV11-3	TRBD1	TRBJ1-6	CASSLGDSRSPLHF	TGTGCCAGCAGCTTAGGGGACAGTCGCTCACCCCTCCACTTT